Listed below are T cell receptor beta chains from one sample, sequenced in a study of T-cell reconstitution after alpha-beta-depleted transplantation in children. Using its own MiXCR run on the PCR reads, TCRdb lists one record per CDR3 protein. The table lists more than 300,000 distinct CDR3 sequences, about 16% of them singletons. Sequencing used PBMCs, mostly from graft donor cells, obtained 360 days after TCRalphabeta/CD19-depleted stem cell transplant. Receptor source: a male patient between 2 and 9 years old who had a stem cell transplant for acute lymphoblastic leukemia, so the T cells may come from the graft donor. Both conserved end residues are part of each CDR3. The order of the fields is V gene, clone size, D gene, J gene, CDR3 DNA, CDR3 protein. D genes are given only for firm matches. Clone size, where shown, is once, few, many, or a class for clones that have expanded.

>TRBV7-8|NA|NA|TRBJ1-1
TGTGCCAGCAGCGGAGTGGCATCAGGACGCACTGAAGCTTTCTTT
CASSGVASGRTEAFF
>TRBV29-1|many|TRBD2|TRBJ2-1
TGCAGCGTTGAAGGCCTAGCGGGTCTCGGGGAGCAGTTCTTC
CSVEGLAGLGEQFF
>TRBV12-3/TRBV12-4|NA|NA|TRBJ1-5
TGTGCCAGCAGTTCCCGGACACCCAATCAGCCCCAGCATTTT
CASSSRTPNQPQHF
>TRBV6-6|many|NA|TRBJ2-5
TGTGCCAGCAGTTATGTGGAGGAGACCCAGTACTTC
CASSYVEETQYF
>TRBV7-3|NA|TRBD1|TRBJ1-2
TGTGCCAGCAGCACGGGACAGGGACATGGCTACACCTTC
CASSTGQGHGYTF
>TRBV11-2|NA|TRBD1|TRBJ2-6
TGTGCCAGCAGCTTACGGACAGGAGTAGGATCTGGGGCCAACGTCCTGACTTTC
CASSLRTGVGSGANVLTF
>TRBV5-1|NA|TRBD2|TRBJ2-1
TGCGCCAGCAGCTTGTCGACTAGCGGGAGTGATGAGCAGTTCTTC
CASSLSTSGSDEQFF
>TRBV7-3|NA|NA|TRBJ1-1
TGTGCCAGCAGCGAGAGCGGGGTAAGCACTGAAGCTTTCTTT
CASSESGVSTEAFF
>TRBV29-1|few|TRBD1|TRBJ2-3
TGCAGCGTACGACAGGGGACCACAGATACGCAGTATTTT
CSVRQGTTDTQYF
>TRBV10-3|NA|NA|TRBJ2-7
TGTGCCATCAGTGAGTCGGTACAGGTGAACACCTACGAGCAGTACTTC
CAISESVQVNTYEQYF
>TRBV5-1|once|NA|TRBJ1-1
TGCGCCAGCAGCAGGACAGATTCGAACACTGAACCTTTCTTT
CASSRTDSNTEPFF
>TRBV28|many|NA|TRBJ1-3
TGTGCCAGCAGGTTCAGCAGGATGCCTGGAAACACCATATATTTT
CASRFSRMPGNTIYF
>TRBV4-2|few|NA|TRBJ1-2
TGTGCCAGCAGCCAAGAGAACCAGGGCTACACCTTC
CASSQENQGYTF
>TRBV6-1|many|TRBD1|TRBJ1-1
TGTGCCAGCAGTCCCCGACAGGGCCGGGGCTTGAACACTGAAGCTTTCTTT
CASSPRQGRGLNTEAFF
>TRBV6-5|NA|TRBD1|TRBJ2-1
TGTGCCAGCAGTTACCCCGGGACAGGGGTGGGAAATGAGCAGTTCTTC
CASSYPGTGVGNEQFF
>TRBV11-2|NA|TRBD2|TRBJ2-1
TGTGCCAGCAGCTTACTGGGTAGCGGGTCCTACAATGAGCAGTTCTTC
CASSLLGSGSYNEQFF
>TRBV9|NA|TRBD2|TRBJ2-7
TGTGCCAGCAGCGGATCTAGCGGGAGGGTCGAGCAGTACTTC
CASSGSSGRVEQYF
>TRBV6-1|many|NA|TRBJ2-3
TGTGCCAGCACCAAGAGGCCAGGAATTACAGATACGCAGTATTTT
CASTKRPGITDTQYF
>TRBV20-1|few|NA|TRBJ2-1
TGCAGTGCTAGAGGGCCGTACAATGAGCAGTTCTTC
CSARGPYNEQFF
>TRBV10-3|few|TRBD1|TRBJ1-6
TGTGCCATCAGTCCTCGGACAGGCGGCGCGGGTTCACCCCTCCACTTT
CAISPRTGGAGSPLHF
>TRBV4-2|NA|NA|TRBJ2-7
TGTGCCAGCAGCCAATTGGATGGATCCTACGAGCAGTACTTC
CASSQLDGSYEQYF
>TRBV4-1|many|NA|TRBJ2-7
TGCGCCAGCAGCCAGACACGGTACTACGAGCAGTACTTC
CASSQTRYYEQYF
>TRBV4-3|many|NA|TRBJ1-2
TGCGCCAGCAGCCAAGGGCACAGGGTGGGTGGCTACACCTTC
CASSQGHRVGGYTF
>TRBV6-1|many|TRBD2|TRBJ2-1
TGTGCCAGCAGCCATGAGACTAGCGGGTATACCTACAATGAGCAGTTCTTC
CASSHETSGYTYNEQFF
>TRBV5-6|few|TRBD1|TRBJ1-4
TGTGCCAGCAGCTTCCAGGGGGAGGCTAATGAAAAACTGTTTTTT
CASSFQGEANEKLFF
>TRBV4-2|many|TRBD2|TRBJ2-3
TGTGCCAGCAGCCAAGATGACGTAACTAGCGGGAGAATCTTCACAGATACGCAGTATTTT
CASSQDDVTSGRIFTDTQYF
>TRBV28|many|TRBD2|TRBJ2-3
TGTGCCAGCTCGCGGACTAGCGGGACCACAGATACGCAGTATTTT
CASSRTSGTTDTQYF
>TRBV6-2/TRBV6-3|NA|NA|TRBJ2-1
TGTGCCAGCAGTTACCCCCGAGGGATCGGGGCCAATGAGCAGTTCTTC
CASSYPRGIGANEQFF
>TRBV7-9|few|NA|TRBJ2-7
TGTGCCAGCAGCTACCCCCGACAGCACGCAGGTACCTACGAGCAGTACTTC
CASSYPRQHAGTYEQYF
>TRBV4-1|NA|TRBD2|TRBJ2-7
TGCGCCAGCAGCCACCCCACCGGGGGACTAGTGATCGAGCAGTACTTC
CASSHPTGGLVIEQYF
>TRBV6-5|few|NA|TRBJ2-3
TGTGCCAGCAGTCCCTCGCGGGGAACAGATACGCAGTATTTT
CASSPSRGTDTQYF
>TRBV6-2/TRBV6-3|NA|NA|TRBJ2-2
TGTGCCAGCAGTTACGTCCCTCAGGTGAAACACACCGGGGAGCTGTTTTTT
CASSYVPQVKHTGELFF
>TRBV20-1|NA|TRBD2|TRBJ2-4
TGCAGTGCCCACCAGGCGGGAGGGCCCGGAAACATTCAGTACTTC
CSAHQAGGPGNIQYF
>TRBV6-2/TRBV6-3|NA|TRBD1|TRBJ1-5
TGTGCCAGCAGTTACGGACAGGGGGGGCAGCCCCAGCATTTT
CASSYGQGGQPQHF
>TRBV12-3/TRBV12-4|NA|TRBD1|TRBJ2-7
TGTGCCAGCGGGTACCCCGGGACAGGGGGCCACGAGCAGTACTTC
CASGYPGTGGHEQYF
>TRBV12-3/TRBV12-4|many|TRBD1|TRBJ1-4
TGTGCCAGCAGTTTCCGGGGTGTATTCGGGACAGTTAATGAAAAACTGTTTTTT
CASSFRGVFGTVNEKLFF
>TRBV10-3|many|TRBD1|TRBJ1-6
TGTGCCATCAGTGGGACAGGGGGCGCGGGTTCACCCCTCCACTTT
CAISGTGGAGSPLHF
>TRBV4-3|few|NA|TRBJ2-1
TGCGCCAGCAGCCAACACTCGAATGAGCAGTTCTTC
CASSQHSNEQFF
>TRBV5-8|NA|NA|TRBJ2-1
TGTGCCAGCAGAAAACCGGCTTCCTACAATGAGCAGTTCTTC
CASRKPASYNEQFF
>TRBV12-3/TRBV12-4|few|TRBD2|TRBJ2-5
TGTGCCAGCAGTTTCTCACTAGCGGAAGAGACCCAGTACTTC
CASSFSLAEETQYF
>TRBV12-3/TRBV12-4|NA|NA|TRBJ2-6
TGTGCCAGCAGTTTAGTGGCCGGTCTGAGTGCTACTGGGTACTCTGGGGCCAACGTCCTGACTTTC
CASSLVAGLSATGYSGANVLTF
>TRBV7-9|NA|NA|TRBJ1-4
TGTGCCAGCAGCCTTGCGGGTCAGGGAGGGGGAAAACTGTTTTTT
CASSLAGQGGGKLFF
>TRBV7-2|few|NA|TRBJ1-5
TGTGCCAGCAGTTCCTCAGGAACGGGGGATCAGCCCCAGCATTTT
CASSSSGTGDQPQHF
>TRBV7-8|few|NA|TRBJ1-1
TGTGCCAGCAGCTTAGTCACGAACACTGAAGCTTTCTTT
CASSLVTNTEAFF
>TRBV11-2|few|NA|TRBJ2-3
TGTGCCAGCAGCTTAGACGGGACCCGCACAGATACGCAGTATTTT
CASSLDGTRTDTQYF
>TRBV27|NA|TRBD1|TRBJ2-7
TGTGCCACCCCACCCCGGCAGGGGGCAAGTAACGAGCAGTACTTC
CATPPRQGASNEQYF
>TRBV4-3|few|NA|TRBJ1-5
TGCGCCAGCCCTATGGACGGAAGCAATCAGCCCCAGCATTTT
CASPMDGSNQPQHF
>TRBV27|NA|NA|TRBJ2-2
TGTGCCAGCAGTTTTACTCTTCAAACCGGGGAGCTGTTTTTT
CASSFTLQTGELFF
>TRBV3-1|few|NA|TRBJ2-3
TGTGCCAGCAGCCAAGTCGCGACTAGCACAGATACGCAGTATTTT
CASSQVATSTDTQYF
>TRBV12-3/TRBV12-4|many|NA|TRBJ1-1
TGTGCCAGCGGCACAAACACTGAAGCTTTCTTT
CASGTNTEAFF
>TRBV6-6|few|NA|TRBJ1-3
TGTGCCAGCAGTTATTCAGAAGGGGGGGCCATATATTTT
CASSYSEGGAIYF
>TRBV10-3|NA|TRBD2|TRBJ2-3
TGTGCCATCAGTGAGTCGAAGGCTAGCGGGCAATTCACAGATACGCAGTATTTT
CAISESKASGQFTDTQYF
>TRBV24-1|NA|NA|TRBJ2-7
TGTGCCACCAGTGATCGACGGAGCTACGAGCAGTACTTC
CATSDRRSYEQYF
>TRBV15|NA|NA|TRBJ2-5
TGTGCCACCAGCAGAGGGGACAAAGAGACCCAGTACTTC
CATSRGDKETQYF
>TRBV12-3/TRBV12-4|many|TRBD1|TRBJ2-4
TGTGCCAGCAGCCCAGGGGGCGAAAACATTCAGTACTTC
CASSPGGENIQYF